This T cell receptor beta chain was retrieved from a study of neoadjuvant anti-PD-1 for oral cavity cancer. Study background: Non-progressing patients received a fourth nivolumab dose near day 43, then surgery on days 50-56.

PBMCs were not maintained or expanded in culture before analysis. Only in-frame clones appear in the TCRdb table, and some are missing; sequencing was by immunoSEQ multiplex PCR. This table holds tens of thousands of clones, approximately 80% found once. This clone was recorded once. A read error is likely, as this CDR3 ends without the conserved phenylalanine or tryptophan. Germline-derived CDR1 and CDR2 are MNHEY and SVGAGI. V gave up 2 bases and J gave up 2 bases, with 9 bases separating them. This CDR3 comprises 14 residues. The V call is TRBV6-5, the J call TRBJ1-2; no clear D gene. This TCR came from a person aged 35-79 years with oral cavity squamous cell carcinoma. The source was PBMCs, collected before nivolumab (anti-PD-1) treatment. CDR3 protein: CASSYGGGNYGYTL. DNA for the CDR3: TGTGCCAGCAGTTACGGAGGCGGCAACTATGGCTACACCCTC.